This TCR beta chain derives from a study of Ad26.COV2.S vaccination and SARS-CoV-2 variants. Study summary: Doses of Ad26.COV2.S were injected into muscle once or twice, 56 days apart. Study findings and constraints: Spike-specific TCR breadth ran higher among vaccine recipients than placebo recipients. Possibly, TCR breadth and depth analyses underestimated total T cell responses.

Germline CDR1 reads SGHVS; CDR2 reads FQNEAQ. The ends were cut back, 8 bases at V and 7 bases at J, with 11 bases in the middle. The CDR3 sequence is 11 residues long. Only in-frame clones appear in the TCRdb table, and some are missing; sequencing was by immunoSEQ multiplex PCR. The sample includes 400,000 or so clones, roughly nine tenths of them seen just once. As regards this clone: Its antigen is not known.

As for treatment: roughly 20 received Ad26.COV2.S at low or high dose, single or two shots; 5 received placebo; per-sample allocation not given. Sampling took place 63 days after the first vaccine or placebo injection. A Boston adult aged 18-55 years was the donor. The TCR originated in a person aged 18 to 59 who received the Ad26.COV2.S COVID-19 vaccine or a placebo. V gene TRBV7-8 combines with J gene TRBJ1-1; D is undetermined. The sequences come from peripheral blood, collected in a trial of Ad26.COV2.S vaccine versus placebo. In DNA form, the CDR3 reads TGTGCCAGCTCCGCAAGCGGTGAAGCTTTCTTT. Translated, it gives CASSASGEAFF.